Following are 5 T cell receptor beta chains from one sample sequenced in a study of shared T cell receptors in the human thymus. Produced via immunoSEQ multiplex PCR; TCRdb's table is partial and in-frame only. The sample lists approximately 760,000 clones, around 85% occurring once. These same records also appear under a second study, on human thymus T cells.

Specimen: thymocytes. These receptors were taken from a girl in the first two years of life with a congenital heart defect.

This clone was seen only a few times. The genes are TRBV15 and TRBJ1-1, with no clear D. The CDR3 spans 15 residues. Germline V gene lookup returns CDR1 LNHNV and CDR2 YYDKDF (reference sequence). Trimming left V 0 bases short and J 7 bases short, with 15 bases between. The CDR3 loop reads CATSRDTRSGDEAFF. The CDR3 coding sequence is TGTGCCACCAGCAGAGACACCAGGTCCGGTGATGAAGCTTTCTTT.

V gene TRBV6-1 combines with J gene TRBJ2-3; TRBD1 matches at 7 bases. The CDR3 is made up of 13 amino acids. CDR1 and CDR2 (germline): MNHNS, SASEGT. V was pared by 8 bases and J by 2 bases, with 4 bases of the junction left unmatched. CDR3 sequence reads: CASDGTDTDTQYF. Here the CDR3 DNA reads TGTGCCAGCGATGGGACAGACACAGATACGCAGTATTTT.

This clone has only one observation. The chain couples TRBV19 to TRBJ1-2, with TRBD1 as a possible D gene (5 bases). CDR3 size: 17 residues. The germline CDR1 and CDR2 sequences are LNHDA and SQIVND (reference sequence). Deletions cut 1 base from V and 8 bases from J, with 23 bases between. The CDR3 sequence is CASSIVETAPHPAGYTF. DNA for the CDR3: TGTGCCAGTAGTATAGTGGAGACAGCCCCACACCCCGCGGGCTACACCTTC.

The rearrangement uses TRBV6-1 and TRBJ1-1, with 7 bases aligning to TRBD1. After removal of 6 bases from V and 5 bases from J, the junction contained 9 bases not matched to a gene. This CDR3 spans 14 amino acids. Germline loops: CDR1 MNHNS, CDR2 SASEGT. Written as DNA, the CDR3 is TGTGCCAGCAGAGACAGGGTGAAAGAGACTGAAGCTTTCTTT. It yields the protein CASRDRVKETEAFF.

This clone was seen a handful of times. The rearrangement links TRBV5-8 to TRBJ1-5, with 7 bases that match TRBD1. CDR3 size: 13 residues. CDR1 SGHTS and CDR2 YDEGEE come from the germline V gene. V dropped 2 bases and J dropped 7; count of bases not matched to a gene: 3. The CDR3 region is CASSFDRDQPQHF. The CDR3 nucleotides are TGTGCCAGCAGCTTTGACAGGGACCAGCCCCAGCATTTT.